These T cell receptor beta chains were read from a single sample in a study of blood T cells in healthy people across ages. TCRdb passed the 5' RACE reads through MiXCR, listing each CDR3 protein once. The sample holds 1.5 million or so distinct CDR3 sequences, roughly two fifths seen once. The sample consisted of blood. The receptors derive from a young woman in good health. Both conserved end residues are part of each CDR3.

j_call v_call cdr3_aa
TRBJ2-2 TRBV11-2 CASSGTGLADPNTGELFF
TRBJ2-1 TRBV5-1 CASSWGTTRANNEQFF
TRBJ2-1 TRBV6-5 CASSLQGDYNEQFF
TRBJ2-1 TRBV6-2/TRBV6-3 CASSYLGDSSYNEQFF
TRBJ2-1 TRBV6-2/TRBV6-3 CASSYWGRENNEQFF
TRBJ2-7 TRBV7-2 CASSQTLLGLAAERYNEQYF
TRBJ2-5 TRBV20-1 CSARDLKDEQYF
TRBJ2-7 TRBV5-6 CASRSTGRSYEQYF
TRBJ1-1 TRBV27 CASSLEDMNTEAFF
TRBJ1-2 TRBV20-1 CSARVGQGGYGYTF
TRBJ2-3 TRBV29-1 CSVDRTGAGQDTQYF
TRBJ2-3 TRBV29-1 CSVEDGGVTQYF
TRBJ1-2 TRBV7-6 CASSNHVEGPVGYTF
TRBJ2-4 TRBV2 CAHGRSLTKNIQYF
NA TRBV9 CASSVASGFEQYF
TRBJ1-1 TRBV2 CASLTGKKTEAFF
TRBJ1-1 TRBV27 CASLIGAEAFF
TRBJ2-4 TRBV7-2 CASSSQLGGLAKNIQYF
TRBJ2-1 TRBV5-1 CASSTRTSGAYNEQFF
TRBJ2-7 TRBV28 CASTYGSSYEQYF
TRBJ1-2 TRBV29-1 CSVEDPRTERGLYGYTF
TRBJ2-7 TRBV20-1 CSASGARAYEQYF
TRBJ2-3 TRBV6-5 CASSYSGAKADTQYF
TRBJ2-7 TRBV29-1 CSVIPSREGGYEQYF
TRBJ2-3 TRBV4-1 CASSQEYADRRDTQYF
TRBJ2-2 TRBV20-1 CSARDRLAATGELFF
TRBJ1-1 TRBV20-1 CSARDYGAVGAFF
NA TRBV7-2 CASSASGLGPNEQYF
TRBJ2-6 TRBV7-2 CASSSRDRVSSGANVLTF
TRBJ2-2 TRBV4-2 CASSQAPPGLAGRLGAGELFF
TRBJ2-1 TRBV2 CASSDNRGVHNEQFF
TRBJ2-5 TRBV20-1 CSARDQAVQETQYF
TRBJ2-3 TRBV20-1 CSVVGQRESTDTQYF
TRBJ2-1 TRBV20-1 CSSVAGEIYNEQFF
TRBJ2-3 TRBV5-1 CASSLAFNTDTRYF
TRBJ1-2 TRBV27 CASLPTTGLYGYTF
TRBJ2-1 TRBV7-3 CASSRGLAGLSSYNEQFF
TRBJ1-2 TRBV12-3/TRBV12-4 CASSLGAGRDYGYTF
TRBJ2-1 TRBV20-1 CSARGASLYNEQFF
TRBJ2-2 TRBV7-2 CASSLVGSNTGELFF
TRBJ2-5 TRBV6-2/TRBV6-3 CASADGGQETQYF
TRBJ2-7 TRBV29-1 CGVVAPTSYEQYF
TRBJ1-1 TRBV9 CASSVGGSNTEAFF
TRBJ2-3 TRBV5-1 CASSSGRRTSTDTQYF
TRBJ2-1 TRBV7-9 CASSSPRTSGSSYNEQFF
TRBJ1-1 TRBV5-1 CASSLAPGQGTTEAFF
TRBJ1-2 TRBV14 CASSRDRVGYTF
TRBJ2-7 TRBV10-3 CATTGEYEQYF
TRBJ2-7 TRBV7-9 CASSLGRENGQYF
TRBJ1-1 TRBV6-5 CASSYVGVAEAFF
TRBJ1-4 TRBV20-1 CSATVWGLENEKLFF
TRBJ2-3 TRBV9 CASNGLAGVDTQYF
TRBJ2-7 TRBV7-9 CASTPTWGSYEQYF
TRBJ2-5 TRBV20-1 CSARDPRQRQETQYF
TRBJ2-1 TRBV29-1 CSVERTGLYNEQFF
TRBJ2-1 TRBV13 CASSLVGLINEQFF
TRBJ1-1 TRBV12-5 CASGSGTGTSGTEAFF
TRBJ2-5 TRBV29-1 CSAFQETQYF
TRBJ2-1 TRBV4-3 CASSRGQRWDNEQFF